This T cell receptor (beta chain) was captured by sequencing in a study of patients and donors after allogeneic stem cell transplantation. TCRdb analysed the RT-PCR reads with MiXCR anew, one entry per CDR3 protein. Of under 200,000 distinct CDR3 sequences listed, approximately 30% are singletons. The V and J ends lost 4 bases and 6 bases, in that order; junction bases with no gene match: 6. The germline V gene has CDR1 SGHDT and CDR2 YYEEEE. This CDR3 has 14 residues. The chain has TRBV5-6 and TRBJ1-3; 8 nucleotides match TRBD1. The sample consisted of blood, either unsorted or a sorted T cell fraction (not recorded which). The TCR sequence derives from a human donor who was either an allogeneic HSCT recipient or a stem cell or donor lymphocyte infusion donor (not recorded which). It is not recorded whose cells these are; they may come from a transplant donor. The CDR3 region has the DNA TGTGCCAGCAGCCGTCGGACAGGGCCAAACACCATATATTTT. Translation: CASSRRTGPNTIYF.